Each of the 8 T cell receptor beta chains below was sequenced from the same sample in a study of breast tumors, draining lymph nodes, adjacent tissues. TCRdb recomputed calls from the multiplex PCR reads with MiXCR, one row per CDR3 protein. The data hold some 130,000 distinct CDR3 sequences, with around 21% observed a single time. Breast cancer patients provided tissue from their axillary draining lymph nodes. Sequences were obtained from axillary lymph node tissue. The source of these receptors is a female donor with breast cancer. Some clones in this sample may be carry-over from other donors' samples.

This clonotype was seen many times. The chain carries TRBV6-6 and TRBJ1-2; D is undetermined. CDR3 size: 13 residues. CDR1 and CDR2 from the germline V gene are MNHNY and SVGAGI (reference sequence). Trimming pared 2 bases from V and 1 base from J, leaving 5 bases between. In nucleotides, the CDR3 is TGTGCCAGCAGTTACCCGGGTAACTATGGCTACACCTTC. It encodes CASSYPGNYGYTF.

This clonotype was detected ten times or more. V is TRBV5-1 and J is TRBJ2-7; D is perhaps TRBD1 (5 bases). Trimming took off 0 bases at V and 0 bases at J, with 7 bases between the two ends. The CDR3 totals 14 residues. Germline V gene data show CDR1 as SGHRS and CDR2 as YFSETQ. The CDR3: CASSLAGHSYEQYF. For the CDR3, the DNA is TGCGCCAGCAGCTTGGCAGGGCACTCCTACGAGCAGTACTTC. Full variable domain (outside the CDR3, taken from reference TRBV5-1 and TRBJ2-7): KAGVTQTPRYLIKTRGQQVTLSCSPISGHRSVSWYQQTPGQGLQFLFEYFSETQRNKGNFPGRFSGRQFSNSRSEMNVSTLELGDSALYLCASSLAGHSYEQYFGPGTRLTVT.

This clonotype came up many times. The chain links TRBV12-3 or TRBV12-4 to TRBJ2-1; 9 bases align to TRBD2. V trimming: 7 bases; J trimming: 3 bases; junction bases outside the gene matches: 7. This CDR3 has 15 residues. Here the CDR3 reads CASNLAGTVYNEQFF. The DNA of the CDR3 is TGTGCCAGCAACCTAGCGGGAACGGTCTACAATGAGCAGTTCTTC.

V and J are TRBV28 and TRBJ2-7; 8 bases are a match to TRBD1. The CDR3 length is 15 residues. After removal of 4 bases from V and 5 bases from J, the junction contained 10 bases not matched to a gene. The germline CDR1 and CDR2 sequences are MDHEN and SYDVKM. The CDR3 protein is CASSSGGSKGHEQYF. CDR3 DNA: TGTGCCAGCAGTTCAGGGGGCAGCAAGGGACACGAGCAGTACTTC.

This clonotype was observed many times. The CDR3 loop reads CSASLSGLGGEKLFF. DNA of the CDR3: TGCAGTGCTTCCTTGAGCGGTCTTGGGGGTGAAAAACTGTTTTTT. The V gene is TRBV20-1, the J gene TRBJ1-4; TRBD1 might be the D (5 bases). Per the germline V gene, CDR1 is DFQATT and CDR2 is SNEGSKA (reference sequence). Trimming took 5 bases from V and 7 from J, leaving 20 bases between them. There are 15 residues in the CDR3.

This clonotype was counted at least ten times. The rearrangement uses TRBV10-3 and TRBJ2-3, with TRBD2 identical over 7 bases. This CDR3 is built from 15 residues. V trimming: 6 bases; J trimming: 0 bases; junction bases outside the gene matches: 6. From germline, CDR1 is ENHRY and CDR2 SYGVKD. The CDR3 is CAISRRESSTDTQYF. CDR3 sequence (DNA): TGTGCCATCAGCCGGCGGGAGTCTAGCACAGATACGCAGTATTTT.

This clonotype showed up just a few times. A much larger clone lies a single base off, so this may be a read error. The chain couples TRBV19 to TRBJ2-5, with unresolved D. The CDR3 is 13 amino acids. CDR1 and CDR2 (germline): LNHDA, SQIVND (reference sequence). The CDR3 DNA is TGTGCCAGTGGTATAAGGATCGTGGAGACCCAGTACTTC. It specifies CASGIRIVETQYF.

This clonotype was detected many times. The chain carries TRBV24-1 and TRBJ2-1; 7 bases fit TRBD1. This CDR3 is built from 15 residues. CDR1 is KGHDR and CDR2 is SFDVKD in the germline V gene. J gave up 4 bases and V 3 bases, and 5 bases lay outside the gene matches. The CDR3 DNA is TGTGCCACCAGTGATCCGACAGGGACATACAATGAGCAGTTCTTC. This encodes CATSDPTGTYNEQFF.